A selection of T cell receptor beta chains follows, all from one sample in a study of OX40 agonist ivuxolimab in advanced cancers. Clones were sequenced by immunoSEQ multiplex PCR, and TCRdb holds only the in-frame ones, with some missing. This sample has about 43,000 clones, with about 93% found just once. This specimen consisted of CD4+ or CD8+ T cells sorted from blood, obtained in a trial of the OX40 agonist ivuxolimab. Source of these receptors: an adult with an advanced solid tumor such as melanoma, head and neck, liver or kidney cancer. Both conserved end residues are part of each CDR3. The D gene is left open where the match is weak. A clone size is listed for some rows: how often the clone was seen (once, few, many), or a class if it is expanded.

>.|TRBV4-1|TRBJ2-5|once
CASSQMGGETQYF
TGCGCCAGCAGCCAAATGGGGGGAGAGACCCAGTACTTC
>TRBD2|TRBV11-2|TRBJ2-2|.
CASSPRWSGSNTGELFF
TGTGCCAGCAGCCCCAGGTGGAGCGGGAGTAATACCGGGGAGCTGTTTTTT
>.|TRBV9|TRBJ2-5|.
CASSVAGGSQETQYF
TGTGCCAGCAGCGTTGCAGGAGGGTCCCAAGAGACCCAGTACTTC
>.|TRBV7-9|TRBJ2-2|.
CASSLTWAPGELFF
TGTGCCAGCAGCCTCACATGGGCCCCCGGGGAGCTGTTTTTT
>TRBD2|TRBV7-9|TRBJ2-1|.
CASSPTTSRSYNEQFF
TGTGCCAGCAGTCCAACGACTAGCCGCTCCTACAATGAGCAGTTCTTC
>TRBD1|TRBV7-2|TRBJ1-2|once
CASSLTGAYYGYTF
TGTGCCAGCAGCTTAACAGGGGCATACTATGGCTACACCTTC
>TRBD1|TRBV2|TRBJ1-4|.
CASSGLGDRRFSLTNEKLFF
TGTGCCAGCAGTGGACTAGGGGACAGAAGGTTTTCGTTAACTAATGAAAAACTGTTTTTT
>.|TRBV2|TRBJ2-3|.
CATREIPDTQYF
TGTGCCACCAGAGAGATTCCAGATACGCAGTATTTT
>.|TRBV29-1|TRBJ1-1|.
CSVPLTGTLTEAFF
TGCAGCGTTCCACTTACAGGGACTCTCACTGAAGCTTTCTTT
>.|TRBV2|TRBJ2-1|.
CASTGDEQFF
TGTGCCAGCACGGGGGATGAGCAGTTCTTC
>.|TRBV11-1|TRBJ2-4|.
CASSLVGTGIQYF
TGTGCCAGCAGCTTAGTGGGAACTGGCATTCAGTACTTC
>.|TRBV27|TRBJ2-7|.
CASSLNSNKDEQYF
TGTGCCAGCAGTTTAAACAGCAACAAGGACGAGCAGTACTTC
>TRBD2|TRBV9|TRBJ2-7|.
CASSGSGRPYEQYF
TGTGCCAGCAGCGGTAGCGGGAGACCCTACGAGCAGTACTTC
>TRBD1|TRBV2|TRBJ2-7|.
CAGRQGSYYEQYF
TGTGCCGGAAGACAGGGATCCTACTACGAGCAGTACTTC
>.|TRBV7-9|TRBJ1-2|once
CAGSPGGYTF
TGTGCCGGCAGCCCGGGGGGCTACACCTTC
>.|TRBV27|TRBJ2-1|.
CASSLSGTRWDEQFF
TGTGCCAGCAGTTTATCGGGTACTAGGTGGGATGAGCAGTTCTTC
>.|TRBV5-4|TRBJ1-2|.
CASSLAPVGGYTF
TGTGCCAGCAGCTTGGCCCCCGTAGGGGGCTACACCTTC
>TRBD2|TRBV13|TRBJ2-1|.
CASSLGLAPYNEQFF
TGTGCCAGCAGCTTAGGACTAGCGCCGTACAATGAGCAGTTCTTC
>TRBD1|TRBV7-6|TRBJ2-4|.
CASSSGQGRNIQYF
TGTGCCAGCAGCTCGGGACAGGGGAGGAACATTCAGTACTTC
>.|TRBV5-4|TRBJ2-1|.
CASSIEGASGRFGNEQFF
TGTGCCAGCAGCATCGAGGGGGCTAGCGGGCGTTTTGGCAATGAGCAGTTCTTC
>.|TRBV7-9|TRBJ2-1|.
CASSFPARAEDNEQFF
TGTGCCAGCAGCTTTCCGGCTCGGGCAGAGGACAATGAGCAGTTCTTC
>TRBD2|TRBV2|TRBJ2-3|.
CASRGRLAGGDTQYF
TGTGCCAGCAGGGGGAGACTAGCGGGAGGAGATACGCAGTATTTT
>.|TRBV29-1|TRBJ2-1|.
CSVEEGVGYNEQFF
TGCAGCGTTGAAGAGGGGGTGGGGTACAATGAGCAGTTCTTC
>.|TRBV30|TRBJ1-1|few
CAWSVGAAEAFF
TGTGCCTGGAGTGTGGGAGCGGCTGAAGCTTTCTTT
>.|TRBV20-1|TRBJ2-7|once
CSARDGLEYF
TGCAGTGCTAGAGATGGGTTGGAGTACTTC
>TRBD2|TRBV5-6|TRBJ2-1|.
CASSLGASGSNEQFF
TGTGCCAGCAGCTTGGGGGCTAGCGGGAGTAATGAGCAGTTCTTC
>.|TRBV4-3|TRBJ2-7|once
CASSQELDGSYEQYF
TGCGCCAGCAGCCAAGAACTAGACGGTTCCTACGAGCAGTACTTC
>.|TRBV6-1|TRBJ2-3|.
CATPTGASTDTQYF
TGTGCCACCCCGACTGGAGCCAGCACAGATACGCAGTATTTT
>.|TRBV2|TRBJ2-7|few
CASSDLVGYEQYF
TGTGCCAGCAGTGATCTAGTCGGCTACGAGCAGTACTTC
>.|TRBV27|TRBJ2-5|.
CASGVGGAWETQYF
TGTGCCAGCGGGGTGGGGGGGGCGTGGGAGACCCAGTACTTC
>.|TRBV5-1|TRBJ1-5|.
CASSLSADVFNQPQHF
TGCGCCAGCAGCTTGTCGGCTGATGTTTTCAACCAGCCCCAGCATTTT
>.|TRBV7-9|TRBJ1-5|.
CASSLGGYSNQPQHF
TGTGCCAGCAGCTTGGGGGGTTATAGCAATCAGCCCCAGCATTTT
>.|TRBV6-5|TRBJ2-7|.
CASSYSISETVMKYF
TGTGCCAGCAGTTACTCGATCAGTGAAACGGTTATGAAGTACTTC
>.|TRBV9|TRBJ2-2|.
CASSVAVGGTNTGELFF
TGTGCCAGCAGCGTAGCTGTGGGCGGGACTAACACCGGGGAGCTGTTTTTT
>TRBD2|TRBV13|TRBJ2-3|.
CASSPRTSERGWGTDTQYF
TGTGCCAGCAGCCCAAGGACTAGCGAGAGGGGGTGGGGCACAGATACGCAGTATTTT
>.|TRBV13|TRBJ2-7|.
CASSSMGSRHEQYF
TGTGCCAGCAGCTCGATGGGGAGCCGCCACGAGCAGTACTTC
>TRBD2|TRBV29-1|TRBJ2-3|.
CSVVLGLAGETDTQYF
TGCAGCGTTGTTTTGGGACTAGCGGGAGAGACAGATACGCAGTATTTT
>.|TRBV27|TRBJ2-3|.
CASSSWTDTQYF
TGTGCCAGCAGTAGTTGGACAGATACGCAGTATTTT
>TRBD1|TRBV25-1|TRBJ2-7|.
CASSDLLRQGNYYEQYF
TGTGCCAGCAGTGACCTCTTGCGACAGGGGAATTACTACGAGCAGTACTTC
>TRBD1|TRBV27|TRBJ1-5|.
CASGLTGGRGSNQPQHF
TGTGCCAGCGGATTGACAGGGGGGAGAGGTAGCAATCAGCCCCAGCATTTT
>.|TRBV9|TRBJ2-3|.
CASSVEGTDTQYF
TGTGCCAGCAGCGTAGAGGGGACAGATACGCAGTATTTT
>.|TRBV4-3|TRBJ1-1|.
CASSPWTGNTEAFF
TGCGCCAGCAGCCCCTGGACGGGTAACACTGAAGCTTTCTTT
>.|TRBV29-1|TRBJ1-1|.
CSVAAGENTEAFF
TGCAGCGTTGCGGCAGGGGAGAACACTGAAGCTTTCTTT
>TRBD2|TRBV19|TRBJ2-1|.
CASAAGLAEPYSYNEQFF
TGTGCCAGTGCCGCGGGACTAGCGGAGCCCTACTCCTACAATGAGCAGTTCTTC
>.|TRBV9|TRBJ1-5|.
CASSSGGLSNQPQHF
TGTGCCAGCAGCAGTGGGGGGCTTAGCAATCAGCCCCAGCATTTT
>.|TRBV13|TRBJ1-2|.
CASSPRRGDRYGYTF
TGTGCCAGCAGCCCCCGACGGGGGGATAGATATGGCTACACCTTC
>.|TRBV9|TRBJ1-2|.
CASSVAAGPNYGYTF
TGTGCCAGCAGCGTGGCGGCAGGGCCTAACTATGGCTACACCTTC
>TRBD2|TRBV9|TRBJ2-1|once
CASSDWTRGGNNEQFF
TGTGCCAGCAGCGACTGGACAAGGGGAGGGAACAATGAGCAGTTCTTC
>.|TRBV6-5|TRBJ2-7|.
CASSLTGGISYEQYF
TGTGCCAGCAGCCTCACGGGGGGCATTTCCTACGAGCAGTACTTC
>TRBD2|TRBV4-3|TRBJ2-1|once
CASSQGLGGSNEQFF
TGCGCCAGCAGCCAAGGTCTTGGCGGGAGCAATGAGCAGTTCTTC
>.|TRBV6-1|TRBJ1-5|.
CASSEVVGLDNQPQHF
TGTGCCAGCAGTGAAGTGGTAGGGCTGGACAATCAGCCCCAGCATTTT
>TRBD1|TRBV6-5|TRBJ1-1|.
CASTQGEGNTEAFF
TGTGCCAGCACCCAGGGGGAAGGGAACACTGAAGCTTTCTTT
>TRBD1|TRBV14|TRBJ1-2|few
CASSQRTGFDGYTF
TGTGCCAGCAGCCAGAGGACAGGCTTCGATGGCTACACCTTC
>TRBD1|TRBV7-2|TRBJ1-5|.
CASSFRTGGNQPQHF
TGTGCCAGCAGCTTTAGGACAGGGGGCAATCAGCCCCAGCATTTT
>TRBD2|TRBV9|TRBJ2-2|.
CASSGSGSNTGELFF
TGTGCCAGCAGCGGTAGCGGGAGCAACACCGGGGAGCTGTTTTTT
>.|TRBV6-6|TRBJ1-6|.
CASSYTIGGRDSPLHF
TGTGCCAGCAGTTACACAATAGGCGGCAGGGATTCACCCCTCCACTTT
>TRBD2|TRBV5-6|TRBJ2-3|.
CASSFGTSGITDTQYF
TGTGCCAGCAGCTTTGGGACTAGCGGAATCACAGATACGCAGTATTTT
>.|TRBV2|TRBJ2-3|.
CASREGLYTDTQYF
TGTGCCAGCAGGGAGGGGCTTTACACAGATACGCAGTATTTT
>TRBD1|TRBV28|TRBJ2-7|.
CASSFGRGPFYEQYF
TGTGCCAGCAGTTTCGGCAGGGGGCCCTTCTACGAGCAGTACTTC
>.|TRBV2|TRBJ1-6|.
CASTLRVGGDDSPLHF
TGTGCCAGCACCCTAAGGGTTGGAGGGGATGATTCACCCCTCCACTTT